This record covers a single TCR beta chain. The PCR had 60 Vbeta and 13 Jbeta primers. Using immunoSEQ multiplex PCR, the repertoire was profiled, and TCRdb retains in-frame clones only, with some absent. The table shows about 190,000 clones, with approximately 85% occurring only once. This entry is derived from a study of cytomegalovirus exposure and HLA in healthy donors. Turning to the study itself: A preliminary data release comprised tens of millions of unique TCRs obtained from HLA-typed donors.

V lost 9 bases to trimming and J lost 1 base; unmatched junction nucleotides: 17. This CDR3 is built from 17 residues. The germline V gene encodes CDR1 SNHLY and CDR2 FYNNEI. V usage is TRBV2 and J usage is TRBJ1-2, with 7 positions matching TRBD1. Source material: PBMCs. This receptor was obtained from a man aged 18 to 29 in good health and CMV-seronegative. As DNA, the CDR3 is TGTGCCAGACCCCCGGGACAGCGTGTTCCTTTTAACTATGGCTACACCTTC. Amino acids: CARPPGQRVPFNYGYTF. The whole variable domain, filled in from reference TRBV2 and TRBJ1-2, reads EPEVTQTPSHQVTQMGQEVILRCVPISNHLYFYWYRQILGQKVEFLVSFYNNEISEKSEIFDDQFSVERPDGSNFTLKIRSTKLEDSAMYFCARPPGQRVPFNYGYTFGSGTRLTVV.